This T cell receptor beta chain originates from a study of T cell responses to AZD1222 COVID-19 vaccine. The repertoire was sequenced with immunoSEQ multiplex PCR; TCRdb's copy has only in-frame clones and lacks some. The sample consists of some 140,000 clones, 93% of them appearing once. For this clone: Its antigen is unidentified.

V was clipped by 5 bases and J by 8 bases, with 18 bases between them. From germline, CDR1 is LNHDA and CDR2 SQIVND (reference sequence). The CDR3 loop spans 14 amino acids. Study results and caveats: Donors skewed white British and female; clonal diversity was possibly underestimated. Only six or seven AZD1222 recipients tested seropositive at baseline. Increased Spike-specific TCR breadth and depth were observed after two AZD1222 doses.

The clonotype originates from an adult in good health. Source: peripheral blood, taken on day 0 of AZD1222 vaccination. The chain employs TRBV19 and TRBJ1-2; possible D gene TRBD1, 5 bases. CDR3 sequence (DNA): TGTGCCAGTAGTCCCCGGACGGGACTAGGAGGCTACACCTTC. This codes for CASSPRTGLGGYTF.